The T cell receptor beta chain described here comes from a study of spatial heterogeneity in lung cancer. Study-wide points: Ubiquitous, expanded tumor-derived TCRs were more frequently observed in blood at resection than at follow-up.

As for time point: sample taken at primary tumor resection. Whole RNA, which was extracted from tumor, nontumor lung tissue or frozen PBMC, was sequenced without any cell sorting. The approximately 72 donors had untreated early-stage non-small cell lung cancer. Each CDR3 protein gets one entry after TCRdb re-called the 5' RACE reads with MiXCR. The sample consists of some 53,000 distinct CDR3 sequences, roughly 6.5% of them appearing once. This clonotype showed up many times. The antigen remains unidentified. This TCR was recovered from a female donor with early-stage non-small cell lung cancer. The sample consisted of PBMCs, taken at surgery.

DNA of the CDR3: TGTGCCAGCAGCCAAGCGGTGTCTAGTTCTGGGGCCAACGTCCTGACTTTC. Residues: CASSQAVSSSGANVLTF. This chain links TRBV4-2 with TRBJ2-6, with no clear D. Trimming took off 1 base at V and 1 base at J, with 11 bases between the two ends. CDR3 length: 17 residues. Germline values: CDR1 LGHNA, CDR2 YNFKEQ.